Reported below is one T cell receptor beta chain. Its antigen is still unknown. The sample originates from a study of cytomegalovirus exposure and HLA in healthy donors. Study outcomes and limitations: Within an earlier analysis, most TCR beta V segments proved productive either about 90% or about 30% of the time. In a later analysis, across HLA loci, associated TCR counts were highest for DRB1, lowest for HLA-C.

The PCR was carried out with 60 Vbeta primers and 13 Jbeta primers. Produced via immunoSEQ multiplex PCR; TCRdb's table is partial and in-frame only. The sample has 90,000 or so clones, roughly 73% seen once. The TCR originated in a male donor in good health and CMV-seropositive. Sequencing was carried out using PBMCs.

CDR3 residues: CASSLDGGRYLAKNIQYF. The CDR3 DNA reads as TGTGCCAGCAGCTTAGATGGAGGGCGGTACCTAGCCAAAAACATTCAGTACTTC. This chain links TRBV7-8 with TRBJ2-4, with TRBD2 as a possible D gene (6 bases). V was cut by 1 base and J by 0 bases, with 16 bases left in between. Germline values: CDR1 SGHVS, CDR2 FQNEAQ. This CDR3 has 18 amino acids.